One sample yielded the 3 T cell receptor beta chains listed below, sequenced in a study of cytomegalovirus exposure and HLA in healthy donors. It was with 60 Vbeta and 13 Jbeta primers that the PCR ran. Using immunoSEQ multiplex PCR, the repertoire was profiled, and TCRdb retains in-frame clones only, with some absent. Of some 96,000 clones in the sample, under 85% were seen once. The sequenced material came from PBMCs. The receptors stem from a middle-aged man in good health and CMV-seronegative.

The chain's CDR3 is CASSAHTGGEAFF. The CDR3 DNA reads as TGTGCCAGCAGCGCACACACCGGGGGTGAAGCTTTCTTT. V gene TRBV9 combines with J gene TRBJ1-1; the D gene is possibly TRBD1 (5 bases). Trimming removed 3 bases from V and 7 bases from J, with 13 bases in between. Germline values: CDR1 SGDLS, CDR2 YYNGEE. The CDR3 has 13 residues.

This rearrangement joins TRBV27 to TRBJ1-5; D remains ambiguous. The CDR3 is 13 amino acids. V lost 3 bases and J 7 bases, leaving 10 bases between the germline ends. In germline, CDR1 is MNHEY, CDR2 SMNVEV (reference sequence). The CDR3: CASSLRDWQPQHF. CDR3 nucleotide sequence: TGTGCCAGCAGTTTGAGGGATTGGCAGCCCCAGCATTTT.

This chain uses TRBV5-1 with TRBJ1-4; 11 nucleotides align to TRBD1. CDR1 SGHRS and CDR2 YFSETQ come from the germline V gene. Unmatched junction bases numbered 7, after V lost 1 base and J lost 8 bases. The CDR3 is 16 amino acids. CDR3 protein: CASSLPAGTGGEKLFF. The CDR3, as DNA: TGCGCCAGCAGCTTGCCGGCCGGGACAGGGGGGGAAAAACTGTTTTTT.